A selection of T cell receptor beta chains follows, all from one sample in a study of blood T cell repertoires in COVID-19. Libraries were prepared by immunoSEQ multiplex PCR; TCRdb keeps only in-frame clonotypes and omits some of them. The sample records about 250,000 clones, approximately 86% being singletons. Sequencing was done on a sample of peripheral blood. Every receptor here comes from a woman aged 60 to 75 who had recovered from COVID-19. CDR3s include the opening cysteine and the closing phenylalanine or tryptophan. The order of the fields is J gene, V gene, D gene, clone size, CDR3 DNA, CDR3 protein. A D gene is named only where the DNA matches it firmly. Clone size, where shown, is once, few, many, or a class for clones that have expanded.

>TRBJ2-2|TRBV28|NA|NA
TGTGCCAGCAGTCGCACAGGCTTTGTTACCGGGGAGCTGTTTTTT
CASSRTGFVTGELFF
>TRBJ1-2|TRBV19|TRBD1|NA
TGTGCCAGTAGTATCGGGACAGGGTCCGGCTACACCTTC
CASSIGTGSGYTF
>TRBJ2-1|TRBV4-1|TRBD1|NA
TGCGCCAGCAGCCAACTGGACAGGGAGCACAATGAGCAGTTCTTC
CASSQLDREHNEQFF
>TRBJ2-5|TRBV11-2|TRBD1|NA
TGTGCCTCGAGGGAGGGACAGGGAACTCAAGAGACCCAGTACTTC
CASREGQGTQETQYF
>TRBJ2-7|TRBV18|TRBD1|once
TGTGCCAGCTCACCGGACAGGGCGGCCTACGAGCAGTACTTC
CASSPDRAAYEQYF
>TRBJ2-3|TRBV6-5|TRBD2|once
TGTGCCAGCAGCATACTAGCGGGGCCCACAGATACGCAGTATTTT
CASSILAGPTDTQYF
>TRBJ1-1|TRBV3-1/TRBV3-2|NA|NA
TGTGCCAGCAGCCAAGTGTCAGGAGGTGTGAACACTGAAGCTTTCTTT
CASSQVSGGVNTEAFF
>TRBJ1-1|TRBV29-1|NA|NA
TGCAGCCCTCAAAAGGGGGGGGGCACTGAAGCTTTCTTT
CSPQKGGGTEAFF
>TRBJ2-2|TRBV7-9|NA|NA
TGTGCCAGCAGCCACACAGGGCTCGACACCGGGGAGCTGTTTTTT
CASSHTGLDTGELFF
>TRBJ2-2|TRBV18|TRBD2|NA
TGTGCCAGCTCCCTAGCGGGACCGAACACCGGGGAGCTGTTTTTT
CASSLAGPNTGELFF
>TRBJ2-5|TRBV5-1|NA|NA
TGCGCCAGCCGGTACCAAGAGACCCAGTACTTC
CASRYQETQYF
>TRBJ1-2|TRBV28|NA|NA
TGTGCCAGCAGGAATTCCGAGACCAGGGGTGGCTACACCTTC
CASRNSETRGGYTF
>TRBJ2-1|TRBV28|NA|NA
TGTGCCAGCAGTTTAGGGGGCGACAGTTCCAAATTCTTC
CASSLGGDSSKFF
>TRBJ2-3|TRBV11-2|TRBD1|NA
TGTGCCAGCAGCTTAGCCGGGACAGTCACAGATACGCAGTATTTT
CASSLAGTVTDTQYF
>TRBJ1-1|TRBV5-6|NA|few
TGTGCCAGCAGCTACAGGGTGAACACTGAAGCTTTCTTT
CASSYRVNTEAFF
>TRBJ2-5|TRBV12-3/TRBV12-4|NA|NA
TGTGCCAGCAGTTTAGCACAGCAAGAGACCCAGTACTTC
CASSLAQQETQYF
>TRBJ2-1|TRBV18|TRBD2|NA
TGTGCCAGCTCACTACCTCCGGGACTAGCGGGGGGGCTCAGGTTCTATGAGCAGTTCTTC
CASSLPPGLAGGLRFYEQFF
>TRBJ2-4|TRBV6-6|TRBD1|NA
TGTGCCAGCAGTTACTCGAATACCGACAGGGACATTCAGTACTTC
CASSYSNTDRDIQYF
>TRBJ2-3|TRBV11-2|TRBD2|NA
TGTGCCAGCAGCCCACTAGCGGGGGGGCAGGGCACAGATACGCAGTATTTT
CASSPLAGGQGTDTQYF
>TRBJ1-1|TRBV9|TRBD1|NA
TGTGCCAGCAGCACCCAAAGCCAGGGGGCGATGGGAGCTTTCTTT
CASSTQSQGAMGAFF
>TRBJ2-5|TRBV28|NA|NA
TGTGCCAGCAGTTTAAATGAAGGGGCGATACAAGAGACCCAGTACTTC
CASSLNEGAIQETQYF
>TRBJ1-4|TRBV19|NA|NA
TGTGCCAGCTTGGACATACGGTCGGCGACTAATGAAAAACTGTTTTTT
CASLDIRSATNEKLFF
>TRBJ2-1|TRBV19|TRBD2|NA
TGTGCCAGTAGTATAGTCGCTAGCGGGTCTAGTGAGCAGTTCTTC
CASSIVASGSSEQFF
>TRBJ2-7|TRBV28|TRBD1|NA
TGTGCCAGCAGTTCCCGACAGGGAACGGTCGAGCAGTACTTC
CASSSRQGTVEQYF
>TRBJ2-3|TRBV19|TRBD2|NA
TGTGCCAGTAGTGGGCCTGGTCGACTAGCGCGTCCCAGGACAGATACGCAGTATTTT
CASSGPGRLARPRTDTQYF
>TRBJ2-5|TRBV19|TRBD1|NA
TGTGCCAGTAGAACGACCGGGACAGAAGAGACCCAGTACTTC
CASRTTGTEETQYF
>TRBJ2-7|TRBV3-1/TRBV3-2|NA|few
TGTGCCAGCAGCCAAGAAAGGGTGGTCGACTCACCTAGCGTAATTAAGCAGTACTTC
CASSQERVVDSPSVIKQYF
>TRBJ2-6|TRBV7-6|TRBD2|NA
TGTGCCAGCAGCCCACGCCCTAGCGGGGGGTCTGGGGCCAACGTCCTGACTTTC
CASSPRPSGGSGANVLTF
>TRBJ2-5|TRBV5-4|TRBD2|NA
TGTGCCAGCAGCCGGGGGGAAGAGACCCAGTACTTC
CASSRGEETQYF
>TRBJ2-5|TRBV3-1/TRBV3-2|NA|NA
TGTGCCAGCAGCCAAGAAGGGGATGGGAGGAAGACCCAGTACTTC
CASSQEGDGRKTQYF
>TRBJ1-5|TRBV19|NA|NA
TGTGCCAGTAGTATGCGGGGGAGCAATCAGCCCCAGCATTTT
CASSMRGSNQPQHF
>TRBJ1-4|TRBV6-5|NA|NA
TGTGCCACAGCGGGAACTAATGAAAAACTGTTTTTT
CATAGTNEKLFF
>TRBJ2-5|TRBV28|NA|NA
TGTGCCAGCAGACGTCGAGGGAACCATAAAGAGACCCAGTACTTC
CASRRRGNHKETQYF
>TRBJ2-3|TRBV7-9|NA|NA
TGTGCCAGCAGCTTATGGGGGACTGACACAGATACGCAGTATTTT
CASSLWGTDTDTQYF
>TRBJ1-6|TRBV5-1|TRBD1|few
TGCGCCAGCAGCCAAAATCCGGGACAGACTAATTCACCCCTCCACTTT
CASSQNPGQTNSPLHF
>TRBJ1-2|TRBV5-6|NA|NA
TGTGCCAGCAGCAAGGACAGAGGGACCTATGGCTACACCTTC
CASSKDRGTYGYTF
>TRBJ1-1|TRBV5-1|NA|NA
TGCGCCAGCACCGAGGGGGGGATGAACACTGAAGCTTTCTTT
CASTEGGMNTEAFF
>TRBJ2-3|TRBV5-1|TRBD2|once
TGCGCCAGCGCCGGGACTAGTGGGTCAGATACGCAGTATTTT
CASAGTSGSDTQYF
>TRBJ2-2|TRBV28|NA|NA
TGTGCCAGCAGGGCAGGGGACACCGGGGAGCTGTTTTTT
CASRAGDTGELFF
>TRBJ1-2|TRBV7-9|TRBD1|once
TGTGCCAGCAGCCCGGCTGGGACAGCTAACTATGGCTACACCTTC
CASSPAGTANYGYTF
>TRBJ2-5|TRBV19|TRBD2|NA
TGTGCCAGTAGTATGGGCGGGGGGGCTGAGACCCAGTACTTC
CASSMGGGAETQYF
>TRBJ2-2|TRBV5-6|TRBD2|NA
TGTGCCAGCAGCTTCCTCGGGGGGACCGTCACCGGGGAGCTGTTTTTT
CASSFLGGTVTGELFF
>TRBJ2-1|TRBV29-1|NA|NA
TGCAGCGGGGACAACTGGTCCTCCTACAATGAGCAGTTCTTC
CSGDNWSSYNEQFF
>TRBJ2-4|TRBV2|NA|NA
TGTGCCAGCAGTGAATCAGGGCTCAAAAACATTCAGTACTTC
CASSESGLKNIQYF
>TRBJ2-3|TRBV11-3|NA|NA
TGTGCCAGCAGCTCACTAGCTCTTCCCAAAACTCGCACAGATACGCAGTATTTT
CASSSLALPKTRTDTQYF
>TRBJ2-3|TRBV9|TRBD2|NA
TGTGCCAGCAGCTCGGGGACTAGCGGGGGCACAGATACGCAGTATTTT
CASSSGTSGGTDTQYF
>TRBJ1-5|TRBV2|TRBD1|NA
TGTGCCAGCAGTGCCTATCCAGGGGGCAATAGCAATCAGCCCCAGCATTTT
CASSAYPGGNSNQPQHF
>TRBJ2-1|TRBV5-1|NA|NA
TGCGCCAGCAGCTTAGGGGGCTCCTACAATGAGCAGTTCTTC
CASSLGGSYNEQFF
>TRBJ1-5|TRBV27|NA|NA
TGTGCCAGCAGTTCAGCCCAGTATTATGACAGGTATAGCAATCAGCCCCAGCATTTT
CASSSAQYYDRYSNQPQHF
>TRBJ2-2|TRBV6-1|TRBD1|NA
TGTGCCAGCAGTGAGTGGGCAGGGGGCGCCACCGGGGAGCTGTTTTTT
CASSEWAGGATGELFF
>TRBJ1-3|TRBV14|NA|NA
TGTGCCAGCAGCCATATCAGGGGCTCTGGAAACACCATATATTTT
CASSHIRGSGNTIYF
>TRBJ1-4|TRBV5-4|TRBD1|NA
TGTGCCAGCAGCTTGGATTCGGGACAGAATGAAAAACTGTTTTTT
CASSLDSGQNEKLFF
>TRBJ2-7|TRBV12-5|TRBD1|NA
TGTGCTAGTGGTTTGGTTAAGGATAGGGACAGGGGCTACGAGCAGTACTTC
CASGLVKDRDRGYEQYF
>TRBJ2-7|TRBV12-3/TRBV12-4|NA|NA
TGTGCCAGCAGTCCCCAAACCCGGGACAAAACCTTC
CASSPQTRDKTF
>TRBJ2-7|TRBV7-2|TRBD2|NA
TGTGCCAGCAGCTCCGAAGCGGGGGGGAGCTCCTACGAGCAGTACTTC
CASSSEAGGSSYEQYF
>TRBJ2-7|TRBV19|NA|NA
TGTGCCAGTAGGCTCGTGCATTCCAGCTCCTACGAGCAGTACTTC
CASRLVHSSSYEQYF
>TRBJ1-4|TRBV28|NA|few
TGTGCCAGCAGAACAGGACGAGAAAAACTGTTTTTT
CASRTGREKLFF
>TRBJ1-5|TRBV21-1|NA|NA
TGTGCCAGCAGCAAGGAGGAGGGCCGGAGCAATCAGCCCCAGCATTTT
CASSKEEGRSNQPQHF
>TRBJ2-7|TRBV5-8|TRBD2|NA
TGTGCCAGCAGGAAAGGACTAGCGGCGGTCTACGAGCAGTACTTC
CASRKGLAAVYEQYF